What follows are 2 T cell receptor beta chains derived from one specimen sequenced in a study of tumor-infiltrating lymphocytes in primary liver carcinoma. Priming with a constant-region primer yielded TCR beta cDNA from around 0.45 ug total RNA. Modified slightly, ARM-PCR produced TCR beta libraries over three nested multiplex PCR rounds. Primers for the first two PCR rounds were TRBV1-TRBV30 forward primers and a C-beta reverse primer (about 9 cycles per round). Using its own MiXCR run on the multiplex PCR reads, TCRdb lists one record per CDR3 protein. This table has fewer than 250,000 distinct CDR3 sequences, around four fifths appearing once. Co-extraction yielded RNA and DNA from 20-30 mg of unsorted bulk tissue. Sequencing input: tumor tissue from primary liver carcinoma. These receptor sequences come from a man aged 35 to 55 with primary liver carcinoma and hepatitis B virus infection.

The chain joins TRBV29-1 to TRBJ2-7, with TRBD2 identical over 8 bases. Trimming at V came to 6 bases and at J to 0 bases, leaving 7 bases not matched to a gene. Germline lookup yields CDR1 SQVTM and CDR2 ANQGSEA. This CDR3 is built from 14 residues. CDR3 sequence reads: CSVSTSAFSYEQYF. DNA of the CDR3: TGCAGCGTCTCGACTAGCGCTTTCTCCTACGAGCAGTACTTC.

Concerning this clonotype itself: A junction boundary mismatches the germline segment, possibly from a read error. The chain recombines TRBV6-1 with TRBJ2-3; tentative D call: TRBD1 (6 bases). The CDR3 sequence is 15 residues long. Germline CDR1 and CDR2: MNHNS and SASEGT. The CDR3 DNA reads TGTGTCAGCAGTGAAGCTGGGGGCGGAGCAGATAAGCAGTATTTT. It yields the protein CVSSEAGGGADKQYF.